The 27 T cell receptor beta chains reported below all come from one sample, sequenced in a study of shared clonotypes between healthy human individuals. Produced via immunoSEQ multiplex PCR; TCRdb's table is partial and in-frame only. The sample has some 480,000 clones, around 80% seen once. Sequenced: PBMCs. These receptors were taken from a middle-aged woman in good health. Some clones in this sample may be carry-over from other donors' samples.

The rearrangement joins TRBV14 to TRBJ2-1, with D perhaps matching TRBD2 (6 bases). The CDR3 is 17 residues long. Germline CDR1 and CDR2: SGHDN and FVKESK. V was pared by 1 base and J by 6 bases, with 19 bases between. For the CDR3, the DNA is TGTGCCAGCAGCCAAGCCTCGGGAGCCCCATTTCTCAATGAGCAGTTCTTC. Protein: CASSQASGAPFLNEQFF.

The rearrangement uses TRBV7-9 and TRBJ2-5, with D possibly matching TRBD1 (6 bases). The germline V gene encodes CDR1 SEHNR and CDR2 FQNEAQ (reference sequence). The ends were cut back, 4 bases at V and 0 bases at J, with 24 bases in the middle. The CDR3 contains 19 residues. CDR3 amino acids: CASSSWATGLRQDQETQYF. The CDR3 DNA is TGTGCCAGCAGCTCCTGGGCGACAGGTCTACGACAGGACCAAGAGACCCAGTACTTC.

Concerning this clone itself: The sample has other DNA sequences that encode this CDR3 too. This rearrangement joins TRBV5-1 to TRBJ1-5; D ambiguous. CDR1 is SGHRS, CDR2 YFSETQ, per germline. The CDR3 has 14 amino acids. V was pared by 0 bases and J by 7 bases, with 11 bases between. The CDR3 region is CASSLEGGGQPQHF. Written as DNA, the CDR3 is TGCGCCAGCAGCTTGGAAGGAGGAGGCCAGCCCCAGCATTTT.

This clone occurred once. J is TRBJ2-3 and V is TRBV7-9, with D possibly called TRBD1 or TRBD2 (5 bases each). This CDR3 is built from 14 residues. CDR1 and CDR2 (germline): SEHNR, FQNEAQ (reference sequence). The V gene lost 5 bases and the J gene lost 4 bases, with 13 bases spanning the gap. CDR3 nucleotide sequence: TGTGCCAGCAGCCTGGGGGTAGCATCAGATACGCAGTATTTT. It translates to CASSLGVASDTQYF.

The rearrangement uses TRBV5-1 and TRBJ2-3, with D unclear. There are 14 residues in the CDR3. Trimming took off 5 bases at V and 4 bases at J, with 14 bases between the two ends. Germline-derived CDR1 and CDR2 are SGHRS and YFSETQ. The CDR3 nucleotides are TGCGCCAGCAGTTCCAGCAGCCCCCCAGATACGCAGTATTTT. Translated, it gives CASSSSSPPDTQYF.

The chain is built from TRBV6-4 and TRBJ2-3, with TRBD2 matching 7 bases. V lost 6 bases to trimming and J lost 1 base; unmatched junction nucleotides: 7. This CDR3 contains 15 residues. The germline CDR1 and CDR2 sequences are MRHNA and SNTAGT. Written as DNA, the CDR3 is TGTGCCAGCAGCGCAGCTAGCGGCGGCACAGATACGCAGTATTTT. Translating gives CASSAASGGTDTQYF.

The chain joins TRBV11-3 to TRBJ2-1; D gene uncertain. Trimming removed 2 bases from V and 6 bases from J, with 8 bases in between. The CDR3 runs 13 residues. In germline, CDR1 is SGHNT, CDR2 YENEEA. The CDR3 DNA is TGTGCCAGCAGCTTAATCTATGGCAATGAGCAGTTCTTC. Translating it yields CASSLIYGNEQFF. Full variable domain (missing parts from reference TRBV11-3 and TRBJ2-1): EAGVVQSPRYKIIEKKQPVAFWCNPISGHNTLYWYLQNLGQGPELLIRYENEEAVDDSQLPKDRFSAERLKGVDSTLKIQPAELGDSAVYLCASSLIYGNEQFFGPGTRLTVL.

V is TRBV25-1 and J is TRBJ2-7, with 8 positions matching TRBD2. Germline trimming cut 4 bases from V and 2 bases from J; bases unmatched to any gene: 4. Germline V gives CDR1 MGHDK, CDR2 SYGVNS. The CDR3 is 14 amino acids. For the CDR3, the DNA is TGTGCCAGCAGTGTCCCGGGGGGGGCCTACGAGCAGTACTTC. This sequence encodes CASSVPGGAYEQYF.

The V call is TRBV6-1, the J call TRBJ1-2, with D perhaps matching TRBD1 (5 bases). The CDR3 totals 15 residues. The germline V gene encodes CDR1 MNHNS and CDR2 SASEGT. V lost 7 bases to trimming and J lost 4 bases, with 19 bases between them. The CDR3 DNA sequence: TGTGCCAGCAAGAAAGACCCCGGGGGTGGCTATGGCTACACCTTC. This codes for CASKKDPGGGYGYTF.

This clone has more than one count but fewer than ten. The genes are TRBV4-1 and TRBJ2-1; the match to TRBD2 covers 13 bases. CDR3 length: 16 residues. Germline V CDR1 and CDR2: MGHRA, YSYEKL. Trimming cost V 2 bases and J 5 bases; bases outside gene matches: 3. For the CDR3, the DNA is TGCGCCAGCAGCCAATATGGGACTAGCGGGAACAATGAGCAGTTCTTC. This translates into CASSQYGTSGNNEQFF.

The rearrangement joins TRBV2 to TRBJ2-2; possible D gene TRBD1, 6 bases. The CDR3 totals 15 residues. The V gene lost 3 bases and the J gene lost 3 bases, with 11 bases spanning the gap. The germline V gene has CDR1 SNHLY and CDR2 FYNNEI. CDR3 nucleotide sequence: TGTGCCAGCAGTGAGGACAGTTTCGACACCGGGGAGCTGTTTTTT. It encodes CASSEDSFDTGELFF.

The V and J genes are TRBV6-5 and TRBJ2-6; D is unclear. Germline CDR1 MNHEY, CDR2 SVGAGI. The CDR3 totals 15 residues. Deletions cut 8 bases from V and 2 bases from J, with 13 bases between. The DNA of the CDR3 is TGTGCCAGCGCGGATTATCTTGCTGGGGCCAACGTCCTGACTTTC. Encoded protein: CASADYLAGANVLTF.

The chain combines TRBV2 with TRBJ2-1; D might be TRBD1 (6 bases). This CDR3 contains 20 residues. Germline CDR1 and CDR2: SNHLY and FYNNEI. Trimming cost V 5 bases and J 4 bases, with 30 bases left between them. For the CDR3, the DNA is TGTGCCAGCAGTCTCTGGACAGACACCCTACGGCCGGCCTTTTACAATGAGCAGTTCTTC. Translated: CASSLWTDTLRPAFYNEQFF.

The genes are TRBV7-2 and TRBJ1-3, with D unclear. This CDR3 region has 15 residues. Germline CDR1 is SGHTA and CDR2 is FQGNSA. The V gene lost 5 bases and the J gene lost 3 bases, with 14 bases spanning the gap. The CDR3 sequence: CASSRFLSGGNTIYF. The DNA for the CDR3 is TGTGCCAGCAGCCGTTTCCTTTCGGGTGGAAACACCATATATTTT.

This clone was observed a single time. This rearrangement joins TRBV6-5 to TRBJ1-2; possible D gene TRBD1, 6 bases. V was trimmed by 5 bases and J by 6 bases, leaving 10 bases between them. The germline gives CDR1 MNHEY, CDR2 SVGAGI. This CDR3 is built from 12 residues. The CDR3: CASSQGWDGYTF. The CDR3 coding sequence is TGTGCCAGCAGTCAGGGGTGGGATGGCTACACCTTC.

The rearrangement joins TRBV15 to TRBJ2-2; D remains unclear. Germline V CDR1 and CDR2: LNHNV, YYDKDF (reference sequence). Trimming took off 0 bases at V and 7 bases at J, with 12 bases between the two ends. This CDR3 comprises 15 residues. The CDR3 DNA reads as TGTGCCACCAGCAGAGACCGGCACGGCGTCGGGGAGCTGTTTTTT. Translated, it gives CATSRDRHGVGELFF.

The V and J genes are TRBV10-3 and TRBJ1-1; TRBD1 matches 7 bases. The germline V gene has CDR1 ENHRY and CDR2 SYGVKD. The V segment lost 2 bases and the J segment 11 bases; nucleotides outside the gene matches: 2. The CDR3 consists of 11 residues. The CDR3 coding sequence is TGTGCCATCAGTGAGGACAGGGAGGCTTTCTTT. Amino acid sequence: CAISEDREAFF.

This clone was seen only once. V usage is TRBV27 and J usage is TRBJ2-1, with D possibly matching TRBD2 (6 bases). Trimming removed 6 bases at V and 10 bases at J, with 19 bases between. From germline, CDR1 is MNHEY and CDR2 SMNVEV (reference sequence). CDR3 length: 14 amino acids. CDR3 sequence: CASRTTLEGLEQFF. In nucleotides, the CDR3 is TGTGCCAGCAGGACTACCCTGGAGGGTCTAGAGCAGTTCTTC.

The rearrangement links TRBV7-9 to TRBJ2-3; 7 nucleotides agree with TRBD1. The CDR3 contains 16 residues. Germline lookup yields CDR1 SEHNR and CDR2 FQNEAQ (reference sequence). With V trimmed by 5 bases and J by 2 bases, 10 bases remained unmatched. The CDR3 loop is CASSPQTGTYTDTQYF. The DNA for the CDR3 is TGTGCCAGCAGCCCTCAGACAGGGACCTACACAGATACGCAGTATTTT.

The V and J genes are TRBV6-6 and TRBJ1-2; D call uncertain. Trimming left V 8 bases short and J 2 bases short, with 9 bases between. The CDR3 is 12 residues long. The germline V gene has CDR1 MNHNY and CDR2 SVGAGI (reference sequence). The CDR3 sequence: CASDKGNYGYTF. CDR3 in DNA: TGTGCCAGCGACAAGGGAAACTATGGCTACACCTTC.

The table lists this clone with a few counts. The chain recombines TRBV4-2 with TRBJ2-2; D is uncertain. Per germline, CDR1 LGHNA and CDR2 YNFKEQ. CDR3 length: 15 amino acids. The germline V and J ends were trimmed by 2 bases and 0 bases, with 7 bases remaining between them. The CDR3 DNA reads as TGTGCCAGCAGCCAACTAAAGTCGAACACCGGGGAGCTGTTTTTT. Translation: CASSQLKSNTGELFF.

The rearrangement joins TRBV28 to TRBJ1-1; tentatively, D is TRBD1 (6 bases). Germline lookup yields CDR1 MDHEN and CDR2 SYDVKM. With 3 bases removed from V and 2 bases from J, the gap between germline ends came to 10 bases. The CDR3 contains 14 residues. CDR3 bases: TGTGCCAGCAGTTTGCCCAGGGGAAACACTGAAGCTTTCTTT. It is translated as CASSLPRGNTEAFF.

The rearrangement joins TRBV6-4 to TRBJ1-2; D remains ambiguous. The CDR3 has 16 amino acids. The V and J ends lost 2 bases and 2 bases respectively, with 15 bases between them. Germline V gene sequence: CDR1 MRHNA, CDR2 SNTAGT. The CDR3 DNA follows: TGTGCCAGCAGTGACCCCGGGGAAGGTTGGAACTATGGCTACACCTTC. This sequence encodes CASSDPGEGWNYGYTF.

The V gene is TRBV5-1, the J gene TRBJ2-1; 9 bases agree with TRBD2. The CDR3 has 15 residues. Per germline, CDR1 SGHRS and CDR2 YFSETQ. Losses at the gene ends were 1 base for V and 6 bases for J; bases not matched to a gene: 5. CDR3 protein: CASSLIEAGGNEQFF. CDR3 bases: TGCGCCAGCAGCTTGATTGAAGCGGGAGGCAATGAGCAGTTCTTC.

The V and J genes are TRBV27 and TRBJ1-1; D ambiguous. CDR1 is MNHEY and CDR2 is SMNVEV in the germline V gene (reference sequence). This CDR3 comprises 17 residues. Trimming removed 7 bases from V and 1 base from J, with 22 bases in between. The CDR3 coding sequence is TGTGCCAGCATCAAGTGGGGAAGTATGGGTGGGAACACTGAAGCTTTCTTT. Its protein product is CASIKWGSMGGNTEAFF.

The J gene is TRBJ2-2, the V gene TRBV18, with D perhaps matching TRBD2 (6 bases). The CDR3 sequence is 16 residues long. V shed 0 bases and J shed 5 bases, with 13 bases lying between them. Germline V gene data show CDR1 as KGHSH and CDR2 as LQKENI. The CDR3 loop is CASSPPDGSKTGELFF. The CDR3, as DNA: TGTGCCAGCTCACCACCTGACGGGAGTAAAACCGGGGAGCTGTTTTTT.

To note about this clone: At one boundary the junction diverges from the germline segment, which might be a read error. The chain recombines TRBV7-9 with TRBJ2-7, with TRBD1 matching 11 bases. Germline loops: CDR1 SEHNR, CDR2 FQNEAQ (reference sequence). The CDR3 is made up of 17 amino acids. In DNA, the CDR3 is TGTGCCAGCAGCGACCCGGGACAGGGGGTCGTTCGGGACGAGCGGTACTTC. Amino acids: CASSDPGQGVVRDERYF.